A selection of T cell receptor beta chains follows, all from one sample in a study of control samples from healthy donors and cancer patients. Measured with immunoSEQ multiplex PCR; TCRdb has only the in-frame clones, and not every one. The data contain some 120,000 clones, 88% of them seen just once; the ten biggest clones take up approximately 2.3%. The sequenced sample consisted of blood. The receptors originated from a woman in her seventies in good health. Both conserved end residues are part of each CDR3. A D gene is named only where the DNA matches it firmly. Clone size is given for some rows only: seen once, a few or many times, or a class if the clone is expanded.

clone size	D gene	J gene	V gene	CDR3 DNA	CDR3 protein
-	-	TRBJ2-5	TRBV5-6	TGTGCCAGCAGCTCCCTCCTAGGTGAGACCCAGTACTTC	CASSSLLGETQYF
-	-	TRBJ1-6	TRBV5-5	TGTGCCAGCAGCTTGACAGTTTACCCCTATAGTTCACCCCTCCACTTT	CASSLTVYPYSSPLHF
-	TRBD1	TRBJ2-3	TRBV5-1	TGCGCCAGCAGCATAAATCGACAGGGAAGGGATACGCAGTATTTT	CASSINRQGRDTQYF
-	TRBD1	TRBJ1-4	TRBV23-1	TGCGCCAGCAGGCGGACAGGGGATGAGGAAAAACTGTTTTTT	CASRRTGDEEKLFF
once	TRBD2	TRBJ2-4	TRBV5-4	TGTGCCAGCAGCCCCGGGACTAGCGGGAACATTCAGTACTTC	CASSPGTSGNIQYF
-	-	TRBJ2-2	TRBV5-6	TGTGCCAGCAGCTTGAAAGGGGGGGCTAGCACCGGGGAGCTGTTTTTT	CASSLKGGASTGELFF
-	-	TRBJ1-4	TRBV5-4	TGTGCCAGCAGCCAAGGGGGAACTAATGAAAAACTGTTTTTT	CASSQGGTNEKLFF
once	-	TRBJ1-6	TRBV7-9	TGTGCCAGCAGCTTAGCGGGGGGTGGGAATTCACCCCTCCACTTT	CASSLAGGGNSPLHF
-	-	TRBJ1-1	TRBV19	TGTGCCAGTAGTATTTCAGGGAGTGGAGCTGAAGCTTTCTTT	CASSISGSGAEAFF
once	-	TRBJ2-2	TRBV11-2	TGTGCCAGCAGCTTAGATCCAGGCGCCGGGGAGCTGTTTTTT	CASSLDPGAGELFF
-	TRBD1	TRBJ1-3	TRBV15	TGTGCCATCGCCCGGGACAGGGGCATCTCTGGAAACACCATATATTTT	CAIARDRGISGNTIYF
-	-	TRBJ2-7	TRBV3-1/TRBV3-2	TGTGCCAGCAGTCAAGGCACGAACGAGCAGTACTTC	CASSQGTNEQYF
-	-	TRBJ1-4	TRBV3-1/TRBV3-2	TGTGCCAGCAGCCAGGCGGGGGCAGCAACTAATGAAAAACTGTTTTTT	CASSQAGAATNEKLFF
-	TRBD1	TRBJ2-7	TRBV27	TGTGCCAGCAGTGGACAGGGGGCTACCTACGAGCAGTACTTC	CASSGQGATYEQYF
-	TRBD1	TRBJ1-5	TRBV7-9	TGTGCCAGCAGCTTGGATGGAGGGACAGGGCTTCAGCCCCAGCATTTT	CASSLDGGTGLQPQHF
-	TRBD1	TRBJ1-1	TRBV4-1	TGCGCCAGCAGCGGACAGGGGGCTCTCACTGAAGCTTTCTTT	CASSGQGALTEAFF
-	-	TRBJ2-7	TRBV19	TGTGCCAGTAGTATAGGAGGGCAGCCAGGGTACGAGCAGTACTTC	CASSIGGQPGYEQYF
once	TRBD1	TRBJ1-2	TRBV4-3	TGCGCCAGCAGCCAAGGAGAATCAGGGGGTACTTATGGCTACACCTTC	CASSQGESGGTYGYTF
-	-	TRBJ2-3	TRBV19	TGTGCCAGTAGTACCGGACAGGGAGGGGTCGCAGATACGCAGTATTTT	CASSTGQGGVADTQYF
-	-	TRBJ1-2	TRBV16	TGTGCCAGCCATAGTCTGAGGACAGAGGGAGGCTACACCTTC	CASHSLRTEGGYTF
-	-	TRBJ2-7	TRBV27	TGTGCCAGCAGCCCTGACAGGGAGGATAATGAGCAGTACTTC	CASSPDREDNEQYF
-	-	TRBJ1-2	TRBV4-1	TGCGCCAGCAGCCAAGGGATGGGACGGGACCTCGATGGCTACACCTTC	CASSQGMGRDLDGYTF
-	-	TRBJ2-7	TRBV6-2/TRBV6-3	TGTGCCAGCAGTTACGATGGGACGAACCCCTACGAGCAGTACTTC	CASSYDGTNPYEQYF
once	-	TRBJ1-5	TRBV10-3	TGTGCCATCAGTGAGACGGCCGGACCGTCGGGGGGTCAGCCCCAGCATTTT	CAISETAGPSGGQPQHF
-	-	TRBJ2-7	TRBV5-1	TGCGCCAGCAGCCGGCAGGATAACTACGAGCAGTACTTC	CASSRQDNYEQYF
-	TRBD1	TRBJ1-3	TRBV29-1	TGCAGCGTGGTGGCAGGGGGGTCGAACTCTGGAAACACCATATATTTT	CSVVAGGSNSGNTIYF
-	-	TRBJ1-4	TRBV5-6	TGTGCCAGCAGCTTCCTAGACAGAAGTACTAATGAAAAACTGTTTTTT	CASSFLDRSTNEKLFF
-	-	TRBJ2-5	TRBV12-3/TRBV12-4	TGTGCCAGCAGAACAGGTACTCGGGAGACCCAGTACTTC	CASRTGTRETQYF
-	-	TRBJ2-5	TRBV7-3	TGTGCCAGCAGTTCGGGGCCCCAAGAGACCCAGTACTTC	CASSSGPQETQYF
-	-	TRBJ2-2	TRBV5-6	TGTGCCAGCAGTTCCTCACAGGTGACCGGGGAGCTGTTTTTT	CASSSSQVTGELFF
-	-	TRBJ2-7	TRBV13	TGTGCCAGCAGCCAGGGTGGCAGGAGCTCCTACGAGCAGTACTTC	CASSQGGRSSYEQYF
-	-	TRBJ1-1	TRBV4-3	TGCGCCAGCAGCCAACGTGGAGGGGCGGACACTGAAGCTTTCTTT	CASSQRGGADTEAFF
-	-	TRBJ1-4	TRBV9	TGTGCCAGCAGCCCCACGGGGGGAGATGAAAAACTGTTTTTT	CASSPTGGDEKLFF
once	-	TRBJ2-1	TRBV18	TGTGCCAGCTCACCAACAGTACTGCCCGGGACCTACAATGAGCAGTTCTTC	CASSPTVLPGTYNEQFF
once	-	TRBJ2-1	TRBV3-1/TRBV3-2	TGTGCCAGCAGCCATCCCTTGCGGGGGCCTGGGGATGAGCAGTTCTTC	CASSHPLRGPGDEQFF
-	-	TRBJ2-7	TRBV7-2	TGTGCCAGCAGCTTAGGGAACGAGCAGTACTTC	CASSLGNEQYF
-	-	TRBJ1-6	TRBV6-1	TGTGCCAGCAGTGAATTAGGACTTTCGGGGGCTTCACCCCTCCACTTT	CASSELGLSGASPLHF
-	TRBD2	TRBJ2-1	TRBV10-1	TGCGCCACCCAGCGGACTAGCGGGGGGGAGCAGTTCTTC	CATQRTSGGEQFF
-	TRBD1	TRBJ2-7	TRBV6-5	TGTGCCAGCAGTTCACAGGGGGCCTCGAAAAACGAGCAGTACTTC	CASSSQGASKNEQYF
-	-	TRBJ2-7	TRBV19	TGTGCCAGTTCACCCCCTGGGCGGGGCCCGAGCTCCTACGAGCAGTACTTC	CASSPPGRGPSSYEQYF